This is a list of T cell receptor beta chains from one sample in a study of sequential checkpoint blockade in melanoma. Generated by immunoSEQ multiplex PCR, the TCRdb table keeps only in-frame clones and is missing some. The table shows about 18,000 clones, with about 69% occurring only once. The sequencing used tumor tissue (inferred from file names), collected from a patient given nivolumab and ipilimumab in sequence. The receptors were gathered from a human donor with melanoma. Each CDR3 is given with its conserved first and last residue. D genes are given only for firm matches. The listing skips clone size in some rows; elsewhere it reads once, few, many or a size class.

len,d_gene,abundance,j_gene,v_gene,CDR3aa,CDR3nt
13,.,.,TRBJ2-3,TRBV19,CASSRALTDTQYF,TGTGCCAGTAGTCGCGCTCTCACAGATACGCAGTATTTT
13,.,once,TRBJ1-5,TRBV9,CASTGEGNQPQHF,TGTGCCAGCACGGGCGAGGGAAATCAGCCCCAGCATTTT
12,.,few,TRBJ1-1,TRBV28,CASSRFRAEAFF,TGTGCCAGCAGTAGATTCAGGGCTGAAGCTTTCTTT
14,TRBD2,.,TRBJ2-1,TRBV10-2,CASRLASIYNEQFF,TGCGCCAGCAGACTAGCGTCGATTTACAATGAGCAGTTCTTC
17,TRBD1,medium-sized,TRBJ2-2,TRBV11-3,CASSLSPGQTNTGELFF,TGTGCCAGCAGCTTATCACCGGGACAGACGAACACCGGGGAGCTGTTTTTT
12,.,.,TRBJ1-2,TRBV19,CASSIAWAGYTF,TGTGCCAGTAGTATTGCTTGGGCTGGCTACACCTTC
14,.,once,TRBJ1-1,TRBV18,CASSPRGANTEAFF,TGTGCCAGCTCACCGAGGGGGGCGAACACTGAAGCTTTCTTT
13,TRBD1,.,TRBJ1-4,TRBV23-1,CASKEGADEKLFF,TGCGCCAGCAAGGAGGGGGCGGACGAAAAACTGTTTTTT
15,.,.,TRBJ2-5,TRBV19,CASSIDPGFGETQYF,TGTGCCAGTAGTATAGATCCCGGGTTTGGAGAGACCCAGTACTTC
14,TRBD2,.,TRBJ2-1,TRBV19,CASSMSGGYNEQFF,TGTGCCAGTAGTATGTCCGGGGGGTACAATGAGCAGTTCTTC
12,TRBD1,.,TRBJ1-3,TRBV19,CASRTGTNTIYF,TGTGCCAGCAGGACAGGGACGAACACCATATATTTT